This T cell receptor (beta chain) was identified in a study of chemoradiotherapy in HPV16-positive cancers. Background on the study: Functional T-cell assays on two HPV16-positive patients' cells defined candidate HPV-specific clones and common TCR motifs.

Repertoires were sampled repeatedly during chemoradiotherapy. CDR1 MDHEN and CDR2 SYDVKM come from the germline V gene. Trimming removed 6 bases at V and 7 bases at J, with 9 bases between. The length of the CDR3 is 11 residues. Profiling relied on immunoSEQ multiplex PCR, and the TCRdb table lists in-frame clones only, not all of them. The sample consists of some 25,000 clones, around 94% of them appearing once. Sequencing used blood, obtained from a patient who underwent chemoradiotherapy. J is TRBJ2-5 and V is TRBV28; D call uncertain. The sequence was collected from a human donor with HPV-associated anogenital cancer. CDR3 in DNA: TGTGCCAGCAGCCTAATAGGGACCCAGTACTTC. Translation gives CASSLIGTQYF. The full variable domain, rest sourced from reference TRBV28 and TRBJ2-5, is DVKVTQSSRYLVKRTGEKVFLECVQDMDHENMFWYRQDPGLGLRLIYFSYDVKMKEKGDIPEGYSVSREKKERFSLILESASTNQTSMYLCASSLIGTQYFGPGTRLLVL.